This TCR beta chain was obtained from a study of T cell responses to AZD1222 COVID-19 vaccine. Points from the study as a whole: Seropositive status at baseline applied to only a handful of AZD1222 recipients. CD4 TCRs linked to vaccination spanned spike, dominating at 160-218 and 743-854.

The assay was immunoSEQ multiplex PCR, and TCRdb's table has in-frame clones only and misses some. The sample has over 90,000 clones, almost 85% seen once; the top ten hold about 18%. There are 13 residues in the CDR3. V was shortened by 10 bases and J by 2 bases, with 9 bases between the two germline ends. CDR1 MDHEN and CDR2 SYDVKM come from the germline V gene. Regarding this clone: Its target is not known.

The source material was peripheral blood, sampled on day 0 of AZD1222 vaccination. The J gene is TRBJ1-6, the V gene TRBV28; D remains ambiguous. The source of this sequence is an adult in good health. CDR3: CATAETYNSPLHF. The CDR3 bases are TGTGCCACCGCAGAGACCTATAATTCACCCCTCCACTTT.